This T cell receptor (beta chain) appears in the sequencing data of a study of CD8 T cells in Susac syndrome. General study findings and limits: The authors acknowledged that the study's TCR sequencing and HLA analysis involved relatively few individuals.

CDR1 and CDR2 (germline): SGHAT, FQDESV (reference sequence). Trimming took 1 base from V and 3 from J, leaving 10 bases between them. The CDR3 has 14 amino acids. Peripheral blood CD8+ and CD4+ T cells were profiled by TCR beta sequencing. TEMRA cells were FACS-enriched and CD8+ and CD4+ T cells negatively isolated. An amount of RNA that ranged from roughly 0.45 to 1 ug was reverse transcribed with random hexamers. The immunoSEQ assay covered 54 Vbeta and 13 Jbeta segments for CDR3. TCRdb redid the calling of the immunoSEQ multiplex PCR reads with MiXCR, one entry per CDR3 protein. The sample comprises around 150,000 distinct CDR3 sequences, around 94% of which are singletons, and around 0.15% rests with the top ten. This clonotype appeared a few times. Its antigen is as yet unknown.

The sequenced sample consisted of CD4+ T cells from PBMCs. The chain is built from TRBV11-1 and TRBJ2-7, with D possibly TRBD2 on 6 matching bases. The source is a human donor in good health. CDR3 coding DNA: TGTGCCAGCAGCTTAGTTGGCGGGAACTACGAGCAGTACTTC. Protein: CASSLVGGNYEQYF.